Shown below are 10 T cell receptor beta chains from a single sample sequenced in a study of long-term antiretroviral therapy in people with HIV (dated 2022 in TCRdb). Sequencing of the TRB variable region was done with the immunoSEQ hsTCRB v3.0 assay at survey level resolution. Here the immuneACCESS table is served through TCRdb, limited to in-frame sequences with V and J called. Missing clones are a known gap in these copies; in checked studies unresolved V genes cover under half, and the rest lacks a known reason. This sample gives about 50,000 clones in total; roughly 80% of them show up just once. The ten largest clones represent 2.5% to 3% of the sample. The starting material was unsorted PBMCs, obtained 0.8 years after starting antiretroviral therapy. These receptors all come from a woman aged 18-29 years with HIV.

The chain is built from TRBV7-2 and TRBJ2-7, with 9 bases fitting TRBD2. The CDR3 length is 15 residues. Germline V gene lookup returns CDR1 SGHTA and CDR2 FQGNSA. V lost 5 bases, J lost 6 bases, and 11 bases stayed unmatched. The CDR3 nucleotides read TGTGCCAGCAGCCCGACAAGCGGGAGGCCCCTCGAGCAGTACTTC. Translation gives CASSPTSGRPLEQYF.

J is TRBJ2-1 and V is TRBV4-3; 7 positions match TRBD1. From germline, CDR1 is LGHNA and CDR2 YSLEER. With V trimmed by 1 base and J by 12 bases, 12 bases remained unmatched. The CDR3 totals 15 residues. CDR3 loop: CASSQVGRGLSGQFF. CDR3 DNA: TGCGCCAGCAGCCAAGTTGGAAGGGGGCTGAGCGGGCAGTTCTTC.

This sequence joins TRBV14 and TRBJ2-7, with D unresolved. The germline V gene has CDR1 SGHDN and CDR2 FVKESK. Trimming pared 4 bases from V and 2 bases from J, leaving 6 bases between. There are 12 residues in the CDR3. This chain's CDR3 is CASSLVPYEQYF. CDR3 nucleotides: TGTGCCAGCAGCCTGGTCCCCTACGAGCAGTACTTC.

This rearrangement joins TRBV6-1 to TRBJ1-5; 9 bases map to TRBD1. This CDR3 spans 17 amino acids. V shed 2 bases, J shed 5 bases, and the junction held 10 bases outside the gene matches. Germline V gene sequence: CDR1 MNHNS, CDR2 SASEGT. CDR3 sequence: CASSESHRGPPHQPQHF. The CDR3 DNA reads TGTGCCAGCAGTGAAAGCCACAGGGGGCCCCCCCATCAGCCCCAGCATTTT.

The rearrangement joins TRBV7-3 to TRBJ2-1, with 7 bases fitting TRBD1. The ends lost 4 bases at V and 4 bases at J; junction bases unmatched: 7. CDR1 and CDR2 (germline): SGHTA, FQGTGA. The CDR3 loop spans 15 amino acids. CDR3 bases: TGTGCCAGCAGCTCACAGGGGAGAGGGTACAATGAGCAGTTCTTC. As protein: CASSSQGRGYNEQFF.

CDR3 sequence (DNA): TGTGCCAGTAGTACTCCGGCGCGGGACAGGGGGTACGAGCAGTACTTC. The encoded protein is CASSTPARDRGYEQYF. The chain has TRBV19 and TRBJ2-7; 11 bases agree with TRBD1. V lost 4 bases, J lost 4 bases, and 9 bases stayed unmatched. This CDR3 has 16 amino acids. From germline, CDR1 is LNHDA and CDR2 SQIVND (reference sequence).

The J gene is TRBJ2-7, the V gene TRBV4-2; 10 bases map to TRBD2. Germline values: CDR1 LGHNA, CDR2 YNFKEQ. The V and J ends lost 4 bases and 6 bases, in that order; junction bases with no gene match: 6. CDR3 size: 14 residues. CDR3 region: CASSPRLAGGEQYF. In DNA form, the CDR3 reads TGTGCCAGCAGCCCCAGACTAGCGGGCGGCGAGCAGTACTTC.

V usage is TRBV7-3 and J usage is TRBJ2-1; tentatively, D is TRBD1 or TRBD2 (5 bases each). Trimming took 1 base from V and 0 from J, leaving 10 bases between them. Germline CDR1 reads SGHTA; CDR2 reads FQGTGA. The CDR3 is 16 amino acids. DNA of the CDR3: TGTGCCAGCAGCTTAATCGCCGGGACCTCCTACAATGAGCAGTTCTTC. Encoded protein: CASSLIAGTSYNEQFF. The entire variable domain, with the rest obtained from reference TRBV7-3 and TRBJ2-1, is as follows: GAGVSQTPSNKVTEKGKYVELRCDPISGHTALYWYRQSLGQGPEFLIYFQGTGAADDSGLPNDRFFAVRPEGSVSTLKIQRTERGDSAVYLCASSLIAGTSYNEQFFGPGTRLTVL.

The CDR3: CASALRDPGANTIYF. CDR3 coding DNA: TGTGCCAGCGCGTTACGGGACCCGGGGGCCAACACCATATATTTT. This sequence joins TRBV6-5 and TRBJ1-3; perhaps TRBD1 as D (6 bases). The CDR3 runs 15 residues. Per germline, CDR1 MNHEY and CDR2 SVGAGI. V was pared by 8 bases and J by 7 bases, with 21 bases between.

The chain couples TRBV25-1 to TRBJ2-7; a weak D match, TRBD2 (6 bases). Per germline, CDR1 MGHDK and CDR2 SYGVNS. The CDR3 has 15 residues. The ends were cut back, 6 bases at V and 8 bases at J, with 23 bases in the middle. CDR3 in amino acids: CASSPPGDRLLQQYF. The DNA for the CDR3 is TGTGCCAGCAGCCCCCCGGGGGACCGACTACTGCAGCAGTACTTC.